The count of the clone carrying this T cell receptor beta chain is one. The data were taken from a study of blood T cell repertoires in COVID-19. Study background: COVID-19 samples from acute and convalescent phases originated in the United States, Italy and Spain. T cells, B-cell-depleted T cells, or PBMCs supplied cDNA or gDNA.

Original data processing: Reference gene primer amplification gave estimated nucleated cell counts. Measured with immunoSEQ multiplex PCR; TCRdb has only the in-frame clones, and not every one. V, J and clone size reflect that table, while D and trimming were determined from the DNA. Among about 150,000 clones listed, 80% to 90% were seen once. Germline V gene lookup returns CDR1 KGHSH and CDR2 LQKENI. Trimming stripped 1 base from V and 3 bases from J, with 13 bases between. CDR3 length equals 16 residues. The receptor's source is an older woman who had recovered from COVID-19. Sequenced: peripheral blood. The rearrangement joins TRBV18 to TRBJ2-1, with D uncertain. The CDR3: CASSPLTYRSYNEQFF. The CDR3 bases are TGTGCCAGCTCACCACTTACTTATCGAAGCTACAATGAGCAGTTCTTC.